The 23 T cell receptor beta chains reported below all come from one sample, sequenced in a study of shared clonotypes between healthy human individuals. Profiling relied on immunoSEQ multiplex PCR, and the TCRdb table lists in-frame clones only, not all of them. The sample holds millions of clones; roughly 94% are singletons and the top ten take 0.13%. Input material: naive CD4+ T cells sorted from blood. Subset denoted: CD45RA+ positively selected. The receptors stem from a man aged 18 to 29 in good health.

In regard to this clone: Other DNA sequences of this sample code for an identical CDR3. The chain recombines TRBV10-3 with TRBJ2-1; possible D gene TRBD1, 5 bases. V was clipped by 2 bases and J by 3 bases, with 8 bases between them. The length of the CDR3 is 14 residues. Germline V gives CDR1 ENHRY, CDR2 SYGVKD. The CDR3 DNA follows: TGTGCCATCAGTGAGGGGCAGGGCTACAATGAGCAGTTCTTC. Translating it yields CAISEGQGYNEQFF.

The chain carries TRBV30 and TRBJ2-3; the match to TRBD2 covers 14 bases. The J segment lost 7 bases and the V segment lost 2 bases, leaving 8 bases of the junction unmatched. The CDR3 length is 16 residues. The germline gives CDR1 GTSNPN, CDR2 SVGIG (reference sequence). In DNA form, the CDR3 reads TGTGCCTGGAGTAGTCCCGGGACTAGCGGGAGAAATACGCAGTATTTT. Amino acid sequence: CAWSSPGTSGRNTQYF.

For this clone: This sample also contains other DNA sequences that code for the same CDR3. J is TRBJ1-2 and V is TRBV6-5, with D possibly being TRBD1 (6 bases). From germline, CDR1 is MNHEY and CDR2 SVGAGI. V shed 6 bases and J shed 2 bases, with 10 bases lying between them. CDR3 length: 13 residues. The CDR3 loop is CASSSTGNYGYTF. CDR3 sequence (DNA): TGTGCCAGCAGCTCTACAGGGAACTATGGCTACACCTTC.

J is TRBJ2-5 and V is TRBV5-1, with 14 bases matching TRBD2. The germline V gene has CDR1 SGHRS and CDR2 YFSETQ. The ends lost 4 bases at V and 2 bases at J; junction bases unmatched: 19. The CDR3 has 21 amino acids. In nucleotides, the CDR3 is TGCGCCAGCAGCCGTACAAGGACTAGCGGGAGGATATCAACTTCACAAGAGACCCAGTACTTC. It is translated as CASSRTRTSGRISTSQETQYF.

The genes are TRBV5-4 and TRBJ1-6; D not certain. Germline-derived CDR1 and CDR2 are SGHNT and YYREEE (reference sequence). The CDR3 totals 12 residues. V was pared by 4 bases and J by 11 bases, with 10 bases between. The CDR3 bases are TGTGCCAGCAGCATAAATTTTACACCCCTCCACTTT. The encoded protein is CASSINFTPLHF.

J is TRBJ2-7 and V is TRBV6-6; possibly TRBD2 for D (6 bases). The CDR3 contains 13 residues. V was clipped by 2 bases and J by 5 bases, with 10 bases between them. The germline V gene encodes CDR1 MNHNY and CDR2 SVGAGI (reference sequence). CDR3 in DNA: TGTGCCAGCAGTTACCAAGGAGGGGACGAGCAGTACTTC. Its protein product is CASSYQGGDEQYF.

The chain employs TRBV11-2 and TRBJ1-6; D unresolved. CDR3 length: 13 residues. Germline V gene data show CDR1 as SGHAT and CDR2 as FQNNGV. Trimming removed 5 bases at V and 11 bases at J, with 13 bases between. The CDR3 loop is CASSAVRGTPLHF. Written as DNA, the CDR3 is TGTGCCAGCAGCGCGGTCAGAGGCACACCCCTCCACTTT.

The chain couples TRBV10-3 to TRBJ2-5, with TRBD1 matching over 8 bases. Germline CDR1 ENHRY, CDR2 SYGVKD. CDR3 size: 14 residues. V was pared by 6 bases and J by 5 bases, with 8 bases of the junction left unmatched. The CDR3 DNA follows: TGTGCCATCAGCTCAGGGGGCGGACGGGAGACCCAGTACTTC. Its protein product is CAISSGGGRETQYF.

This clone was recorded once. The rearrangement uses TRBV10-2 and TRBJ2-1, with D perhaps matching TRBD2 (5 bases). Trimming left V 2 bases short and J 7 bases short, with 6 bases between. CDR1 WSHSY and CDR2 SAAADI come from the germline V gene. This CDR3 is built from 12 residues. The CDR3, as DNA: TGCGCCAGCAGTGAGGAGCGGAATGAGCAGTTCTTC. It yields the protein CASSEERNEQFF.

Note on this clone: The sample contains more than one DNA sequence encoding this CDR3. The chain recombines TRBV30 with TRBJ2-7; D is undetermined. There are 12 residues in the CDR3. The germline CDR1 and CDR2 sequences are GTSNPN and SVGIG (reference sequence). Trimming took off 1 base at V and 2 bases at J, with 6 bases between the two ends. CDR3 DNA: TGTGCCTGGAGTGGGAGTCCCTACGAGCAGTACTTC. This sequence encodes CAWSGSPYEQYF.

Note on this clone: This specimen includes other DNA sequences encoding the same CDR3. The chain links TRBV5-1 to TRBJ2-5; unclear D gene. The CDR3 runs to 14 residues. Germline assignment: CDR1 SGHRS and CDR2 YFSETQ. V lost 0 bases, J lost 0 bases, and 6 bases lay in between. The CDR3 sequence is CASSLAGNQETQYF. Here the CDR3 DNA reads TGCGCCAGCAGCTTGGCCGGAAACCAAGAGACCCAGTACTTC.

In regard to this clone: A read error is possible here, since a much larger clone lies one base away. The gene calls are TRBV30 and TRBJ1-1; 7 bases fit TRBD1. Germline loops: CDR1 GTSNPN, CDR2 SVGIG (reference sequence). The CDR3 length is 13 residues. CDR3 coding DNA: TGTGCCTGGACCAACACAGGGGAGGCTGAAGCTTCCTTT. This sequence encodes CAWTNTGEAEASF.

V is TRBV5-6 and J is TRBJ2-7; D unclear. The CDR3 consists of 12 residues. CDR1 is SGHDT and CDR2 is YYEEEE in the germline V gene. The V end lost 0 bases, the J end lost 7 bases, and 8 bases lay between the germline ends. The CDR3 sequence: CASSLAFSEQYF. CDR3 coding DNA: TGTGCCAGCAGCTTGGCCTTTAGTGAGCAGTACTTC.

The chain links TRBV30 to TRBJ1-5; D not certain. The V end lost 0 bases, the J end lost 2 bases, and 17 bases lay between the germline ends. Looked up from germline, CDR1 is GTSNPN and CDR2 is SVGIG (reference sequence). The CDR3 is 17 amino acids. The CDR3 nucleotides read TGTGCCTGGAGTGTAGGAGGAGGAGCCGTGGGCAATCAGCCCCAGCATTTT. It is translated as CAWSVGGGAVGNQPQHF.

Points on this clone: Additional DNA sequences in this sample encode the identical CDR3. The rearrangement uses TRBV6-6 and TRBJ1-3; D remains unclear. Trimming stripped 7 bases from V and 0 bases from J, with 7 bases between. The length of the CDR3 is 13 residues. The germline gives CDR1 MNHNY, CDR2 SVGAGI (reference sequence). The CDR3 loop is CASITGSGNTIYF. The CDR3 bases are TGTGCCAGCATAACGGGCTCTGGAAACACCATATATTTT.

Remarks on this clone: The identical CDR3 is also encoded by other nucleotide sequences in the sample. The chain has TRBV29-1 and TRBJ1-5; the D is unclear. Deletions cut 4 bases from V and 2 bases from J, with 9 bases between. This CDR3 is built from 13 residues. The germline CDR1 and CDR2 sequences are SQVTM and ANQGSEA. This CDR3 reads CSVAGDGNQPQHF. For the CDR3, the DNA is TGCAGCGTTGCGGGAGATGGCAATCAGCCCCAGCATTTT.

About this clone: This may arise from a read error, as a much more abundant clone is one base away. Additional DNA sequences in this sample encode the identical CDR3. The V call is TRBV30, the J call TRBJ1-5; 7 bases line up with TRBD1. There are 13 residues in the CDR3. Germline V gene lookup returns CDR1 GTSNPN and CDR2 SVGIG (reference sequence). J was trimmed by 4 bases and V by 2 bases; bases with no gene match: 2. CDR3 amino acids: CAWSRDSNQPQHF. CDR3 in DNA: TGTGCCTGGAGTCGGGACAGTAATCAGCCCCAGCATTTT.

The rearrangement uses TRBV27 and TRBJ1-5; D gene uncertain. This CDR3 comprises 13 residues. CDR1 is MNHEY and CDR2 is SMNVEV in the germline V gene (reference sequence). Trimming removed 4 bases at V and 7 bases at J, with 11 bases between. The CDR3: CASSWTEEQPQHF. In nucleotides, the CDR3 is TGTGCCAGCAGTTGGACGGAGGAGCAGCCCCAGCATTTT.

This clone was picked up one time. The V and J genes are TRBV4-2 and TRBJ2-7; the D call may be TRBD1 or TRBD2 (5 bases each). The CDR3 has 15 amino acids. V was cut by 0 bases and J by 4 bases, with 13 bases left in between. Germline CDR1 and CDR2: LGHNA and YNFKEQ. The chain's CDR3 is CASSQDGEGKYEQYF. The CDR3 DNA is TGTGCCAGCAGCCAAGATGGAGAGGGGAAATACGAGCAGTACTTC.

J is TRBJ2-5 and V is TRBV4-3, with 8 bases fitting TRBD1. With V trimmed by 4 bases and J by 4 bases, 2 bases remained unmatched. CDR3 length equals 13 residues. The germline CDR1 and CDR2 sequences are LGHNA and YSLEER. CDR3 amino acids: CASSPGQGETQYF. In DNA form, the CDR3 reads TGCGCCAGCAGCCCTGGACAGGGAGAGACCCAGTACTTC.

A remark on this clone: Other DNA sequences from this sample encode an identical CDR3 as well. V usage is TRBV7-8 and J usage is TRBJ1-4; D gene ambiguous. The CDR3 sequence is 13 residues long. The ends were cut back, 1 base at V and 5 bases at J, with 5 bases in the middle. Germline CDR1 reads SGHVS; CDR2 reads FQNEAQ. CDR3 nucleotide sequence: TGTGCCAGCAGCTTAGTCGGAAATGAAAAACTGTTTTTT. It translates to CASSLVGNEKLFF.

This clone was detected only once. J is TRBJ2-5 and V is TRBV7-2; D uncertain. The CDR3 is made up of 14 amino acids. The germline V gene has CDR1 SGHTA and CDR2 FQGNSA. Trimming took off 5 bases at V and 2 bases at J, with 12 bases between the two ends. The CDR3 bases are TGTGCCAGCAGCCAGAATGTAGTACAAGAGACCCAGTACTTC. This gives the protein CASSQNVVQETQYF.

The chain is built from TRBV18 and TRBJ1-3; D not certain. V was clipped by 2 bases and J by 1 base, with 12 bases between them. The CDR3 is 16 residues long. The germline V gene encodes CDR1 KGHSH and CDR2 LQKENI. CDR3 bases: TGTGCCAGCTCACCAGACCCCCCATCTTCTGGAAACACCATATATTTT. It yields the protein CASSPDPPSSGNTIYF.